Sequencing of this T cell receptor (beta chain) was carried out in a study of T-cell memory formation after mild COVID-19. The wider study: Largely donor-specific TCR clusters were found.

This clonotype has a handful of counts. Its target is unknown. Findings of the study overall: Some responding clones appeared in pre-infection memory, suggesting cross-reactive memory joined. Contracting clones from day 15 to 85 showed balanced CD4/CD8; later expanders favored CD4+.

5'RACE primed from the constant segment yielded TCR alpha and TCR beta cDNA libraries bearing sample barcodes and UMIs. Via MiXCR, TCRdb re-called the 5' RACE reads, giving one row per CDR3 protein. The repertoire holds about 210,000 distinct CDR3 sequences, with roughly 27% as singletons. V lost 6 bases to trimming and J lost 0 bases; unmatched junction nucleotides: 12. Germline values: CDR1 SEHNR, CDR2 FQNEAQ (reference sequence). This CDR3 comprises 18 residues. The clonotype was recovered from an adult woman who had mild COVID-19 (a few samples of this study predate the infection). Cell type and time point are not known. The gene calls are TRBV7-9 and TRBJ2-2; 8 bases map to TRBD2. Material: PBMCs or a T cell subset sorted from them (not recorded which). As DNA, the CDR3 is TGTGCCAGCAGTCATCAGCGGGGGACCCTCCCGAACACCGGGGAGCTGTTTTTT. This encodes CASSHQRGTLPNTGELFF.